The clone carrying this T cell receptor (beta chain) has just one count. Sequencing was performed with immunoSEQ multiplex PCR; in TCRdb, only in-frame clones are kept and a portion is missing. The table records 25,000 to 35,000 clones, more than 60% of them present only once. The data stem from a study of sequential checkpoint blockade in melanoma. For the study at large: Both treatment sequences were followed by maintenance nivolumab.

Treatment of the sample: randomized to nivolumab then ipilimumab (arm A) or the reverse (arm B). The TCR originated in a human donor with melanoma. The sample was CD8+ T cells sorted from blood (inferred from file names), taken from a patient given nivolumab and ipilimumab in sequence.

For the CDR3, the DNA is TGTGCCAGTAGTATCTACCTGGTCGCCGACTATGGCTACACCTTC. It codes for CASSIYLVADYGYTF. The V gene is TRBV19, the J gene TRBJ1-2; D is undetermined. Germline V CDR1 and CDR2: LNHDA, SQIVND (reference sequence). CDR3 length: 15 residues. The germline V and J ends were trimmed by 3 bases and 3 bases, with 14 bases remaining between them.